This T cell receptor beta chain was captured in a study of T cell clonotyping in hematopoietic cell transplantation. Assay: immunoSEQ multiplex PCR; the TCRdb copy retains only in-frame clones and omits some. Of around 11,000 clones listed, roughly 89% were seen once; the top ten hold approximately 15%. Findings and caveats of the study: CD4 and CD8 repertoire contributions could not be separated without sorting. Pathologically expanded recipient clonotypes increased progressively from day 30 to day 180 as diversity fell. Higher Inverse Simpson Index values in graft donor and pretransplant recipient predicted broader posttransplant TCR diversity.

The CDR3 runs to 16 residues. Germline values: CDR1 LNHNV, CDR2 YYDKDF (reference sequence). V lost 2 bases and J 2 bases, leaving 15 bases between the germline ends. A note on this clone: Its antigen is as yet unknown.

The rearrangement uses TRBV15 and TRBJ1-2; D might be TRBD1 (5 bases). The specimen was PBMCs, collected 100 days after allogeneic stem cell transplant. The sequence was collected from a female patient aged 60 to 70 who had an allogeneic stem cell transplant from an unrelated donor, so the T cells may come from the graft donor. Some clones in this sample may be carry-over from other donors' samples. The CDR3 DNA reads as TGTGCCACCAGCAGACCCCCCGGGACGGAGAACTATGGCTACACCTTC. Its translation: CATSRPPGTENYGYTF.